This TCR beta chain was captured by sequencing in a study of blood T cell repertoires in COVID-19. Some clones are missing from TCRdb's copy, which holds only in-frame ones; the method was immunoSEQ multiplex PCR. The table lists 9,000 to 10,000 clones, around 78% of them singletons. The clonotype comes from a human donor in a cohort sampled during active COVID-19. The specimen sequenced was peripheral blood.

CDR3 amino acids: CASAGLAESTDTQYF. In nucleotides, the CDR3 is TGCGCCAGCGCCGGACTAGCGGAGAGCACAGATACGCAGTATTTT. This sequence joins TRBV4-1 and TRBJ2-3; 10 nucleotides line up with TRBD2. Germline V CDR1 and CDR2: MGHRA, YSYEKL. There are 15 residues in the CDR3. Trimming removed 8 bases from V and 0 bases from J; junction bases left unmatched: 5.